One and the same sample provided the 13 T cell receptor beta chains below, sequenced in a study of T cell responses to AZD1222 COVID-19 vaccine (dated by TCRdb to 2020 to 2023). The library was prepared using the immunoSEQ multiplex PCR assay. TCRdb re-hosts the immuneACCESS table, in-frame sequences only. Its copies lack some clones; in the studies checked, an unresolved V gene accounts for under half of them, and the cause for the rest is not known. Recorded for this sample are around 150,000 clones; 75% to 95% of them occurred a single time. The ten largest make up less than 3.5% of the sample. In light of the paper, this sample's time point label describes: about 28 days (+/-7) after the second vaccine dose. This material consisted of peripheral blood, taken 28 days after the second AZD1222 dose. The receptors were sampled from an adult who received the AZD1222 COVID-19 vaccine.

V gene TRBV6-5 combines with J gene TRBJ1-2, with 7 bases fitting TRBD1. The CDR3 covers 12 residues. Germline loops: CDR1 MNHEY, CDR2 SVGAGI. V was clipped by 7 bases and J by 7 bases; unmatched bases: 6. The CDR3 is CASKKNRGGYTF. CDR3 nucleotides: TGTGCCAGCAAAAAGAACAGGGGTGGCTACACCTTC.

The chain combines TRBV18 with TRBJ2-7, with D perhaps matching TRBD1 or TRBD2 (5 bases each). CDR3 length equals 11 residues. The V end was cut by 6 bases, the J end by 3 bases, with 6 bases between. Germline lookup yields CDR1 KGHSH and CDR2 LQKENI. The CDR3 DNA reads as TGTGCCAGCTCGGGGGACTACGAGCAGTACTTC. Residues: CASSGDYEQYF.

This clone has only one observation. The rearrangement links TRBV18 to TRBJ2-7, with 13 bases fitting TRBD2. Germline V lookup: CDR1 KGHSH, CDR2 LQKENI. The CDR3 runs to 16 residues. V lost 3 bases and J lost 1; bases outside the gene matches: 3. Here the CDR3 reads CASSPGTSGISYEQYF. The CDR3, as DNA: TGTGCCAGCTCACCTGGGACTAGCGGGATTTCCTACGAGCAGTACTTC.

V is TRBV6-5 and J is TRBJ2-5; D not certain. Germline values: CDR1 MNHEY, CDR2 SVGAGI. Trimming took 4 bases from V and 2 from J, leaving 2 bases between them. CDR3 length: 11 residues. The CDR3 DNA sequence: TGTGCCAGCAGTTTGCAAGAGACCCAGTACTTC. Its protein product is CASSLQETQYF.

The chain combines TRBV3-1 (or the pseudogene TRBV3-2) with TRBJ1-1; D might be TRBD1 (5 bases). The CDR3 is 14 amino acids. The V gene's germline CDR1 is LGHDT and CDR2 YNNKEL (reference sequence). V shed 3 bases and J shed 4 bases, with 12 bases lying between them. CDR3 region: CASSQNRYGTEAFF. Written as DNA, the CDR3 is TGTGCCAGCAGCCAGAACAGGTACGGCACTGAAGCTTTCTTT.

The V gene is TRBV15, the J gene TRBJ1-1; TRBD1 aligns across 9 bases. The CDR3 sequence is 14 residues long. CDR1 is LNHNV and CDR2 is YYDKDF in the germline V gene (reference sequence). V was pared by 5 bases and J by 8 bases, with 9 bases of the junction left unmatched. Written as DNA, the CDR3 is TGTGCCACCAGCCAGGACAGGGGATTTTTGGAAGCTTTCTTT. It translates to CATSQDRGFLEAFF.

The V call is TRBV19, the J call TRBJ2-2, with a tentative D call TRBD1 (6 bases). Germline CDR1 LNHDA, CDR2 SQIVND (reference sequence). The CDR3 consists of 15 residues. V lost 6 bases and J lost 4, with 15 bases in between. CDR3 coding DNA: TGTGCCAGTAGACTCGACAGGAGTATCACCGGGGAGCTGTTTTTT. This translates into CASRLDRSITGELFF.

The chain joins TRBV6-1 to TRBJ1-2, with 7 nucleotides matching TRBD1. CDR1 is MNHNS, CDR2 SASEGT, per germline. The CDR3 runs to 14 residues. V shed 1 base, J shed 4 bases, and the junction held 3 bases outside the gene matches. The CDR3 DNA reads as TGTGCCAGCAGTGAAGTGGAGGGGGCCTATGGCTACACCTTC. Protein product: CASSEVEGAYGYTF.

This clone was picked up a small number of times. This chain joins TRBV2 and TRBJ2-2; D ambiguous. This CDR3 region has 11 residues. The V and J ends lost 5 bases and 2 bases respectively, with 0 bases between them. From germline, CDR1 is SNHLY and CDR2 FYNNEI. For the CDR3, the DNA is TGTGCCAGCAGTAACACCGGGGAGCTGTTTTTT. This codes for CASSNTGELFF.

The chain has TRBV5-4 and TRBJ2-7; 7 bases align to TRBD2. Per germline, CDR1 SGHNT and CDR2 YYREEE (reference sequence). The CDR3 contains 15 residues. V shed 3 bases and J 3 bases; nucleotides not matched to a gene: 9. The CDR3 spells CASSSSIAGLYEQYF. CDR3 nucleotides: TGTGCCAGCAGCTCCTCGATAGCGGGCCTCTACGAGCAGTACTTC. The complete variable domain, with remaining parts taken from reference TRBV5-4 and TRBJ2-7, reads ETGVTQSPTHLIKTRGQQVTLRCSSQSGHNTVSWYQQALGQGPQFIFQYYREEENGRGNFPPRFSGLQFPNYSSELNVNALELDDSALYLCASSSSIAGLYEQYFGPGTRLTVT.

This clone has only a few counts. The rearrangement uses TRBV14 and TRBJ2-7, with a possible D match to TRBD1 (5 bases). Trimming left V 2 bases short and J 4 bases short, with 15 bases between. The germline V gene has CDR1 SGHDN and CDR2 FVKESK. The CDR3 covers 15 residues. The CDR3, as DNA: TGTGCCAGCAGCCAATCGCCAGGGAACGTGTACGAGCAGTACTTC. It specifies CASSQSPGNVYEQYF. The full variable domain, completed using reference TRBV14 and TRBJ2-7, is EAGVTQFPSHSVIEKGQTVTLRCDPISGHDNLYWYRRVMGKEIKFLLHFVKESKQDESGMPNNRFLAERTGGTYSTLKVQPAELEDSGVYFCASSQSPGNVYEQYFGPGTRLTVT.

With regard to this clone: This specimen includes other DNA sequences encoding the same CDR3. Here the CDR3 DNA reads TGTGCCAGCAGTTCGGGGCAGAACACTGAAGCTTTCTTT. As protein: CASSSGQNTEAFF. V is TRBV27 and J is TRBJ1-1; TRBD1 might be the D (5 bases). Between the trimmed V and J ends, which lost 4 bases and 1 base, there was a span of 7 bases. Germline assignment: CDR1 MNHEY and CDR2 SMNVEV (reference sequence). This CDR3 has 13 residues.

In DNA form, the CDR3 reads TGTGCCAGCAGCCCTGACAGGGGTAGAGAAAAACTGTTTTTT. It codes for CASSPDRGREKLFF. The V and J genes are TRBV27 and TRBJ1-4; 8 nucleotides line up with TRBD1. The CDR3 loop spans 14 amino acids. Germline CDR1 and CDR2: MNHEY and SMNVEV (reference sequence). Trimming removed 6 bases from V and 8 bases from J; junction bases left unmatched: 8.